This T cell receptor beta chain was recovered during a study of shared clonotypes between healthy human individuals. About the research overall: Each donor's CD8 memory used one plate, CD8 naive two, each CD4 subset three.

The CDR3 loop spans 15 amino acids. V dropped 3 bases and J dropped 0 bases, with 12 bases sitting between them. The germline V gene encodes CDR1 SEHNR and CDR2 FQNEAQ (reference sequence). The deep-level immunoSEQ assay was used. Some clones are missing from TCRdb's copy, which holds only in-frame ones; the method was immunoSEQ multiplex PCR. Of about a million clones detected, 70% to 80% appear once; the ten largest clones hold 0.7% to 0.95%. The sample taken for sequencing was memory CD4+ T cells from PBMCs. Specified subset: CD45RA-negative fraction. The V call is TRBV7-9, the J call TRBJ2-7; D might be TRBD1 (6 bases). This TCR was sampled from a man aged 18 to 35 in good health. Some clones in this sample may be carry-over from other donors' samples. The CDR3 DNA follows: TGTGCCAGCAGCTTGGACAGAACCCCCTCCTACGAGCAGTACTTC. Its translation is CASSLDRTPSYEQYF.